These 29 T cell receptor beta chains originate from one sample sequenced in a study of T-cell reconstitution after alpha-beta-depleted transplantation in children. The TCRbeta library was prepared with unique molecular identifiers. TCRdb reprocessed the PCR reads via MiXCR and lists one record per CDR3 protein. The data hold 200,000 to 250,000 distinct CDR3 sequences, with approximately 10% observed a single time. Sample: PBMCs, taken before TCRalphabeta/CD19-depleted stem cell transplant. These receptors originate from a child in the first two years of life with acute myeloid leukemia, due to receive a stem cell transplant.

The table lists this clonotype with many counts. This rearrangement joins TRBV12-3 or TRBV12-4 to TRBJ2-1; no clear D gene. V lost 1 base, J lost 6 bases, and 13 bases lay in between. The CDR3 is 15 residues long. The CDR3 coding sequence is TGTGCCAGCAGTTTAGGGCTAGTAAGTCCCAATGAGCAGTTCTTC. Its translation: CASSLGLVSPNEQFF.

This clonotype has a count of ten or more. The rearrangement uses TRBV29-1 and TRBJ2-7; D tentatively fits TRBD1 or TRBD2 (5 bases each). The CDR3 is 11 residues long. Germline values: CDR1 SQVTM, CDR2 ANQGSEA. Trimming stripped 6 bases from V and 5 bases from J, with 11 bases between. CDR3 in DNA: TGCAGCGTGGGGGAACTGAACGAGCAGTACTTC. Its translation: CSVGELNEQYF.

Many counts were recorded for this clonotype. The chain is built from TRBV7-9 and TRBJ1-5; D ambiguous. The CDR3 has 15 amino acids. The V gene's germline CDR1 is SEHNR and CDR2 FQNEAQ (reference sequence). Trimming pared 5 bases from V and 4 bases from J, leaving 15 bases between. Written as DNA, the CDR3 is TGTGCCAGCAGCCCCGCCGGGCAGCTTAATCAGCCCCAGCATTTT. This translates into CASSPAGQLNQPQHF.

This clonotype was observed many times. This rearrangement joins TRBV11-2 to TRBJ2-1; D assignment may be TRBD1 or TRBD2 (6 bases each). Trimming took 1 base from V and 7 from J, leaving 17 bases between them. The germline V gene has CDR1 SGHAT and CDR2 FQNNGV. The CDR3 covers 16 residues. The CDR3 is CASSLGEGGLWNEQFF. Written as DNA, the CDR3 is TGTGCCAGCAGCTTAGGAGAGGGGGGTCTTTGGAATGAGCAGTTCTTC.

This clonotype turned up a few times. V and J are TRBV6-1 and TRBJ1-1; tentative D call: TRBD1 (6 bases). V was pared by 8 bases and J by 0 bases, with 16 bases between. This CDR3 is 15 amino acids long. Germline V gene data show CDR1 as MNHNS and CDR2 as SASEGT. In DNA form, the CDR3 reads TGTGCCAGCCAACGGGGGGCCTCGATGAACACTGAAGCTTTCTTT. This encodes CASQRGASMNTEAFF.

Many counts were recorded for this clonotype. The rearrangement uses TRBV30 and TRBJ1-2; possibly TRBD1 for D (5 bases). Trimming took 8 bases from V and 4 from J, leaving 17 bases between them. Looked up from germline, CDR1 is GTSNPN and CDR2 is SVGIG (reference sequence). The CDR3 runs 13 residues. CDR3: CARERGPIYGYTF. The DNA for the CDR3 is TGTGCCCGAGAGCGGGGACCCATCTATGGCTACACCTTC.

At least ten counts were recorded for this clonotype. CDR3: CSASRTSGETQYF. In DNA, the CDR3 is TGCAGTGCTAGCAGGACTAGTGGAGAGACCCAGTACTTC. This chain uses TRBV20-1 with TRBJ2-5, with 7 bases fitting TRBD2. The germline gives CDR1 DFQATT, CDR2 SNEGSKA (reference sequence). V lost 3 bases and J lost 4; bases outside the gene matches: 5. The CDR3 covers 13 residues.

This clonotype was detected only a few times. The chain carries TRBV20-1 and TRBJ2-7; 8 bases are a match to TRBD1. Germline loops: CDR1 DFQATT, CDR2 SNEGSKA (reference sequence). V lost 6 bases and J lost 3; bases outside the gene matches: 7. The CDR3 runs to 13 residues. The CDR3 loop is CSAPQGGDYEQYF. The CDR3 DNA sequence: TGCAGTGCCCCACAGGGGGGAGACTACGAGCAGTACTTC.

This clonotype was observed many times. The chain couples TRBV5-1 to TRBJ1-1; the D is unclear. The CDR3 has 14 amino acids. V was trimmed by 5 bases and J by 3 bases, leaving 14 bases between them. CDR1 and CDR2 (germline): SGHRS, YFSETQ. Here the CDR3 reads CASRSGRLDTEAFF. The CDR3 DNA follows: TGCGCCAGCAGGAGTGGGCGACTTGACACTGAAGCTTTCTTT.

There are many counts of this clonotype. This rearrangement joins TRBV20-1 to TRBJ2-3, with 9 bases matching TRBD2. CDR1 is DFQATT and CDR2 is SNEGSKA in the germline V gene (reference sequence). The CDR3 is 15 residues long. V was clipped by 6 bases and J by 1 base; unmatched bases: 8. The CDR3, as DNA: TGCAGTGCCCCTCCTAGCGGGGAGGGCACAGATACGCAGTATTTT. As protein: CSAPPSGEGTDTQYF.

With respect to this clonotype: A much larger clone lies one base from this, so it may be a read error. CDR3 DNA sequence: TGTGCCACCAGTGATTCCCACTCCACACAGGGCGCTCCCCAAGAGACCCAGTGCTTC. Encoded protein: CATSDSHSTQGAPQETQCF. This rearrangement joins TRBV24-1 to TRBJ2-5; TRBD1 might be the D (6 bases). Germline assignment: CDR1 KGHDR and CDR2 SFDVKD. CDR3 size: 19 residues.

Ten or more counts support this clonotype. The genes are TRBV5-1 and TRBJ2-6, with unresolved D. This CDR3 has 15 residues. Germline lookup yields CDR1 SGHRS and CDR2 YFSETQ. V was pared by 0 bases and J by 1 base, with 5 bases between. CDR3 in amino acids: CASSLDGSGANVLTF. For the CDR3, the DNA is TGCGCCAGCAGCTTGGACGGGTCTGGGGCCAACGTCCTGACTTTC.

The J gene is TRBJ2-7, the V gene TRBV3-1, with 9 bases matching TRBD2. CDR1 is LGHDT, CDR2 YNNKEL, per germline (reference sequence). The CDR3 sequence is 14 residues long. With 3 bases clipped from V and 7 bases from J, the junction kept 7 bases outside the gene matches. The CDR3 reads CASSHSLAGSEQYF. In DNA, the CDR3 is TGTGCCAGCAGCCATAGCCTAGCGGGAAGTGAGCAGTACTTC.

The chain couples TRBV20-1 to TRBJ2-7, with 11 bases that match TRBD2. Germline trimming cut 3 bases from V and 4 bases from J; bases unmatched to any gene: 5. CDR1 is DFQATT, CDR2 SNEGSKA, per germline (reference sequence). The CDR3 covers 14 residues. The CDR3 loop is CSARGTSGHYEQYF. The CDR3 nucleotides read TGCAGTGCTAGGGGGACTAGCGGTCATTACGAGCAGTACTTC.

This clonotype has ten or more counts. The chain carries TRBV28 and TRBJ2-3; 8 nucleotides match TRBD1. The V segment lost 4 bases and the J segment 5 bases; nucleotides outside the gene matches: 5. The CDR3 has 14 residues. The germline gives CDR1 MDHEN, CDR2 SYDVKM. This CDR3 reads CASSYWTGQDTQYF. The CDR3, as DNA: TGTGCCAGCAGTTACTGGACAGGGCAAGATACGCAGTATTTT.

This clonotype was seen many times. One junction end does not reproduce the germline sequence, and a read error may be involved. This chain uses TRBV3-1 with TRBJ2-1; 7 bases agree with TRBD2. The CDR3 is 14 amino acids. Germline CDR1 and CDR2: LGHDT and YNNKEL (reference sequence). CDR3 amino acids: CASSLNKGRDEQSF. DNA for the CDR3: TGTGCCAGCAGCCTCAACAAGGGGAGGGATGAGCAGTCCTTC.

This clonotype was counted at least ten times. This chain joins TRBV5-1 and TRBJ2-1; 9 positions agree with TRBD1. The CDR3 runs 15 residues. With 4 bases clipped from V and 2 bases from J, the junction kept 4 bases outside the gene matches. In germline, CDR1 is SGHRS, CDR2 YFSETQ. The CDR3 here is CASSAGTGTYNEQFF. The CDR3 bases are TGCGCCAGCAGCGCCGGGACAGGGACCTACAATGAGCAGTTCTTC.

The table lists this clonotype with many counts. The chain uses TRBV29-1 and TRBJ2-7, with unresolved D. Trimming left V 5 bases short and J 3 bases short, with 14 bases between. This CDR3 region has 13 residues. The V gene's germline CDR1 is SQVTM and CDR2 ANQGSEA. Here the CDR3 reads CSVRTPADYEQYF. As DNA, the CDR3 is TGCAGCGTTCGAACCCCGGCTGACTACGAGCAGTACTTC.

This clonotype was detected many times. The rearrangement links TRBV5-1 to TRBJ2-1; tentative D call: TRBD1 (6 bases). The CDR3 has 16 amino acids. The V gene's germline CDR1 is SGHRS and CDR2 YFSETQ. V was trimmed by 1 base and J by 7 bases, leaving 18 bases between them. CDR3 bases: TGCGCCAGCAGCTTGAAACCATCCGCCCAGGGGAATGAGCAGTTCTTC. Translating gives CASSLKPSAQGNEQFF.

This clonotype was counted ten times or more. V and J are TRBV3-1 and TRBJ2-7, with 10 bases aligning to TRBD2. This CDR3 comprises 14 residues. V lost 4 bases and J lost 0; bases outside the gene matches: 0. Germline CDR1 is LGHDT and CDR2 is YNNKEL (reference sequence). CDR3 DNA sequence: TGTGCCAGCAGCCGACTAGCGGGCTCCTACGAGCAGTACTTC. Its translation: CASSRLAGSYEQYF.

This clonotype has a handful of counts. CDR3 amino acids: CASSHTGTLEGNQPQHF. DNA of the CDR3: TGTGCCAGCAGTCACACCGGGACACTGGAAGGCAATCAGCCCCAGCATTTT. The J gene is TRBJ1-5, the V gene TRBV6-4; a possible D gene is TRBD1 (6 bases). V shed 5 bases and J shed 2 bases, with 19 bases lying between them. Germline values: CDR1 MRHNA, CDR2 SNTAGT. The CDR3 has 17 residues.

The sample holds many counts of this clonotype. V is TRBV6-2 or TRBV6-3 and J is TRBJ2-1, with 9 bases identical to TRBD1. From germline, CDR1 is MNHEY and CDR2 SVGEGT. CDR3 length: 15 residues. V lost 5 bases to trimming and J lost 8 bases; unmatched junction nucleotides: 10. Here the CDR3 reads CASSTPGQGQYEQFF. The CDR3, as DNA: TGTGCCAGCAGTACACCGGGACAGGGACAATATGAGCAGTTCTTC.

The chain is built from TRBV7-6 and TRBJ2-5, with 8 bases identical to TRBD1. V shed 0 bases and J 4 bases; nucleotides not matched to a gene: 4. CDR1 is SGHVS, CDR2 FNYEAQ, per germline. This CDR3 is built from 15 residues. The DNA of the CDR3 is TGTGCCAGCAGCTTAGCGTTCAGGGGGCCAGAGACCCAGTACTTC. Amino acids: CASSLAFRGPETQYF.

This clonotype was seen many times. The chain has TRBV20-1 and TRBJ2-1; 7 bases agree with TRBD2. CDR1 is DFQATT and CDR2 is SNEGSKA in the germline V gene (reference sequence). The CDR3 extends over 12 amino acids. The V and J ends lost 3 bases and 6 bases, in that order; junction bases with no gene match: 2. CDR3 region: CSARTGGNEQFF. As DNA, the CDR3 is TGCAGTGCTAGGACGGGAGGCAATGAGCAGTTCTTC.

This clonotype was recorded many times. V usage is TRBV20-1 and J usage is TRBJ2-2; D may match TRBD1 or TRBD2 (5 bases each). Germline V gene sequence: CDR1 DFQATT, CDR2 SNEGSKA (reference sequence). Trimming removed 6 bases at V and 5 bases at J, with 22 bases between. The CDR3 is made up of 16 amino acids. CDR3: CSASDRVGESTGELFF. CDR3 coding DNA: TGCAGTGCCTCGGATCGGGTAGGGGAGTCGACCGGGGAGCTGTTTTTT.

This clonotype occurred many times. The genes are TRBV28 and TRBJ1-2; D ambiguous. The CDR3 contains 15 residues. The V gene lost 6 bases and the J gene lost 5 bases, with 19 bases spanning the gap. Germline-derived CDR1 and CDR2 are MDHEN and SYDVKM. CDR3 nucleotide sequence: TGTGCCAGCAGCCCCGGGCCGGAGATTTGGTATGGCTACACCTTC. It encodes CASSPGPEIWYGYTF.

This clonotype was picked up many times. This sequence joins TRBV7-2 and TRBJ2-2; D remains ambiguous. Germline CDR1 is SGHTA and CDR2 is FQGNSA. V lost 3 bases to trimming and J lost 4 bases, with 15 bases between them. This CDR3 has 16 amino acids. DNA for the CDR3: TGTGCCAGCAGCTTCTTCGGTATAGCATCCACCGGGGAGCTGTTTTTT. It specifies CASSFFGIASTGELFF.

This clonotype has ten or more counts. The gene calls are TRBV20-1 and TRBJ2-1; weak D call: TRBD2 (6 bases). Trimming cost V 6 bases and J 6 bases, with 12 bases left between them. There are 12 residues in the CDR3. Germline lookup yields CDR1 DFQATT and CDR2 SNEGSKA (reference sequence). The CDR3 nucleotides read TGCAGTGCCATTAGGAGGGCCAATGAGCAGTTCTTC. Its translation: CSAIRRANEQFF.

This clonotype has a count of ten or more. The chain recombines TRBV28 with TRBJ2-3; 9 bases line up with TRBD2. The J segment lost 0 bases and the V segment lost 4 bases, leaving 5 bases of the junction unmatched. Germline CDR1 MDHEN, CDR2 SYDVKM. This CDR3 has 16 amino acids. The CDR3 DNA sequence: TGTGCCAGCAGTTACAGCGGGAGGCTGAGCACAGATACGCAGTATTTT. It is translated as CASSYSGRLSTDTQYF.